These 4 T cell receptor beta chains share one sample of origin, sequenced in a study of blood T cells in healthy people across ages. For the second PCR, which ran for about 6 to 11 cycles, a sample-barcoded 5' primer and a J-beta primer mix were used. MiXCR was run by TCRdb on the 5' RACE reads, yielding one entry per CDR3 protein. The table records 920,000 or so distinct CDR3 sequences, less than 50% of them present only once. The sample taken for sequencing was blood. These TCRs come from a woman in her sixties or seventies in good health.

The chain carries TRBV9 and TRBJ2-1, with 10 positions matching TRBD1. The J segment lost 6 bases and the V segment lost 2 bases, leaving 5 bases of the junction unmatched. CDR1 is SGDLS and CDR2 is YYNGEE in the germline V gene. The CDR3 is 15 amino acids. This CDR3 is CASSVSGTGVNEQFF. The CDR3 DNA reads TGTGCCAGCAGCGTTTCCGGGACAGGGGTCAATGAGCAGTTCTTC.

This chain joins TRBV10-2 and TRBJ2-5, with a weak D call TRBD2 (6 bases). The germline gives CDR1 WSHSY, CDR2 SAAADI. V lost 8 bases and J 1 base, leaving 26 bases between the germline ends. There are 18 residues in the CDR3. CDR3 nucleotide sequence: TGCGCCAGCGGGCGACTAGAGGGCTTGTCTGCGGGCCAAGAGACCCAGTACTTC. This translates into CASGRLEGLSAGQETQYF.

This chain links TRBV20-1 with TRBJ2-3; 8 nucleotides align to TRBD2. V shed 0 bases and J 6 bases; nucleotides not matched to a gene: 5. The CDR3 is made up of 14 amino acids. Germline CDR1 reads DFQATT; CDR2 reads SNEGSKA (reference sequence). CDR3 amino acids: CSAREIQRGDTQYF. The CDR3 bases are TGCAGTGCTAGAGAAATCCAGCGGGGGGATACGCAGTATTTT.

This clonotype was counted many times. The chain couples TRBV6-5 to TRBJ2-1; possible D gene TRBD1, 6 bases. This CDR3 spans 16 amino acids. V lost 1 base and J 0 bases, leaving 10 bases between the germline ends. The germline V gene has CDR1 MNHEY and CDR2 SVGAGI. The CDR3 DNA is TGTGCCAGCAGTTACTTTGGGACAAGCTCCTACAATGAGCAGTTCTTC. Translated, it gives CASSYFGTSSYNEQFF.